The clone carrying this T cell receptor (beta chain) has a count of ten or more. What it binds is not known. Trimming left V 5 bases short and J 0 bases short, with 20 bases between. From germline, CDR1 is SGHVS and CDR2 FQNEAQ. The CDR3 consists of 17 residues. As TCR cDNA was made by 5'RACE template switching, a universal primer site and UMIs were added. In TCRdb, the 5' RACE reads were re-called with MiXCR into one record per CDR3 protein. The repertoire holds 50,000 or so distinct CDR3 sequences, with roughly 7.3% as singletons. The data were taken from a study of T cells after yellow fever vaccination. In the study overall: With SMART-Seq v4 Ultra Low Input, the fractions containing low cell numbers were prepared.

Regarding the study as a whole: Reappearance after the booster was observed for most primary-vaccination clones (roughly 96% CD4, roughly 88% CD8).

The chain couples TRBV7-8 to TRBJ2-7, with D unclear. This TCR derives from a man younger than 30 who received the YFV17D yellow fever vaccine. Sequences were derived from CD8+ T cells sorted from PBMCs, sampled around 14 days after the first yellow fever vaccination. In DNA form, the CDR3 reads TGTGCCAGCAGCCAGTACCAGGTTGGCCTAGGCTCCTACGAGCAGTACTTC. Encoded protein: CASSQYQVGLGSYEQYF.